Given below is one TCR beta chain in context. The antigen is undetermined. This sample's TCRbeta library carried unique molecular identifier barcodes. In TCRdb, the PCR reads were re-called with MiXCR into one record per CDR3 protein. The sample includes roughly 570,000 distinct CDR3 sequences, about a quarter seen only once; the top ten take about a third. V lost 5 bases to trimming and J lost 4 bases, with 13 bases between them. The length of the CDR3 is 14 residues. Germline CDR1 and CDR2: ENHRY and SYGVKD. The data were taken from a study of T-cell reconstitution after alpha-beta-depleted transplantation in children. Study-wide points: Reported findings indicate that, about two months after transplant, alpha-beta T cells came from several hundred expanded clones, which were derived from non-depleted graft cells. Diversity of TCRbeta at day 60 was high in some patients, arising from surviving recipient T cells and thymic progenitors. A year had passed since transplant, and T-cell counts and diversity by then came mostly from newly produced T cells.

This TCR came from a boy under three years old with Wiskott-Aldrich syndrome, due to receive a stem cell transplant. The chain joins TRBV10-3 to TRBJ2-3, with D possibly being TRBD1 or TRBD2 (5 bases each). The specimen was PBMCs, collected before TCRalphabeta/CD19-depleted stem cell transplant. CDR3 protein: CAISPGTGSDTQYF. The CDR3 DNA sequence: TGTGCCATCAGTCCAGGGACGGGGTCAGATACGCAGTATTTT.